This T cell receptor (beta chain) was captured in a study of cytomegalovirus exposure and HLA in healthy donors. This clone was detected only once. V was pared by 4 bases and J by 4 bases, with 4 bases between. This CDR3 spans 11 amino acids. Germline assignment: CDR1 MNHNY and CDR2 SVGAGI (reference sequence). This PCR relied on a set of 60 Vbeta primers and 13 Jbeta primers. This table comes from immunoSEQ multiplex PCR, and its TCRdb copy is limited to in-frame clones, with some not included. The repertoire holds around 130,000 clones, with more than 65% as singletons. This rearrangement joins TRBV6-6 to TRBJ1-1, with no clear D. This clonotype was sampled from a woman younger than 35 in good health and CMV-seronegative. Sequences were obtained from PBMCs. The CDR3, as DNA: TGTGCCAGCAGTTTATTCACTGAAGCTTTCTTT. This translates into CASSLFTEAFF.